A single sample is the source of the 8 T cell receptor beta chains below, sequenced in a study of technical replicates of blood from a handful of donors (dated by TCRdb to about 2017). The library was built by means of the immunoSEQ multiplex PCR assay. TCRdb limited this immuneACCESS table to in-frame rearrangements with V and J called. A share of clones is missing; checked studies link under half to unresolved V genes, and the rest is unexplained. Present in this sample are more than 65,000 clones, roughly 95% of which were seen just once. 0.37% of the sample goes to the ten largest clones. Sequenced material: T cells isolated from PBMCs. These receptors all stem from a human donor in good health.

The V and J genes are TRBV19 and TRBJ1-1; D is possibly TRBD1 (6 bases). This CDR3 spans 14 amino acids. From germline, CDR1 is LNHDA and CDR2 SQIVND (reference sequence). V lost 3 bases and J 6 bases, leaving 14 bases between the germline ends. As DNA, the CDR3 is TGTGCCAGTAGTATCTGGGGGGGCATTCCTGAAGCTTTCTTT. It translates to CASSIWGGIPEAFF.

The genes are TRBV9 and TRBJ1-4; tentative D call: TRBD1 (5 bases). V gave up 0 bases and J gave up 2 bases, with 8 bases separating them. From germline, CDR1 is SGDLS and CDR2 YYNGEE. CDR3 length: 15 residues. The CDR3 loop reads CASSVGRDTNEKLFF. CDR3 nucleotides: TGTGCCAGCAGCGTAGGCAGGGATACTAATGAAAAACTGTTTTTT.

The genes are TRBV11-1 and TRBJ1-2; no definite D call. Trimming left V 6 bases short and J 5 bases short, with 10 bases between. The CDR3 runs 12 residues. Germline V CDR1 and CDR2: SGHAT, FQDESV (reference sequence). CDR3 protein: CASSLEGYGYTF. In DNA, the CDR3 is TGTGCCAGCAGTTTGGAGGGTTATGGCTACACCTTC.

The V and J genes are TRBV14 and TRBJ2-3; 10 positions match TRBD2. Germline CDR1 SGHDN, CDR2 FVKESK. With V trimmed by 7 bases and J by 4 bases, 5 bases remained unmatched. The length of the CDR3 is 14 residues. For the CDR3, the DNA is TGTGCCAGCACCCCGGGACTAGCGTCAGATACGCAGTATTTT. This translates into CASTPGLASDTQYF. The full variable domain, completed using reference TRBV14 and TRBJ2-3, is EAGVTQFPSHSVIEKGQTVTLRCDPISGHDNLYWYRRVMGKEIKFLLHFVKESKQDESGMPNNRFLAERTGGTYSTLKVQPAELEDSGVYFCASTPGLASDTQYFGPGTRLTVL.

The chain employs TRBV5-6 and TRBJ2-7; D may be TRBD1 (5 bases). This CDR3 contains 15 residues. The germline gives CDR1 SGHDT, CDR2 YYEEEE. V lost 4 bases and J 2 bases, leaving 16 bases between the germline ends. The CDR3 reads CASSGKGRYPYEQYF. CDR3 nucleotides: TGTGCCAGCAGCGGGAAGGGGCGTTATCCCTACGAGCAGTACTTC.

The rearrangement joins TRBV14 to TRBJ2-1; tentatively, D is TRBD2 (6 bases). CDR3 length: 16 residues. V lost 1 base and J 3 bases, leaving 13 bases between the germline ends. Germline V gene data show CDR1 as SGHDN and CDR2 as FVKESK. CDR3 protein: CASSQAGSFFYNEQFF. In DNA, the CDR3 is TGTGCCAGCAGCCAAGCCGGGAGTTTCTTCTACAATGAGCAGTTCTTC.

The rearrangement joins TRBV4-3 to TRBJ1-2; 9 nucleotides agree with TRBD1. The CDR3 extends over 17 amino acids. The trim removed 0 bases at V and 1 base at J, leaving 6 bases unmatched. Germline V gene lookup returns CDR1 LGHNA and CDR2 YSLEER. CDR3 nucleotides: TGCGCCAGCAGCCAAGATGGGGGGACAGGGTTTAACTATGGCTACACCTTC. This gives the protein CASSQDGGTGFNYGYTF.

The chain joins TRBV19 to TRBJ1-1; 7 bases line up with TRBD1. The CDR3 totals 12 residues. Germline CDR1 LNHDA, CDR2 SQIVND (reference sequence). Trimming cost V 8 bases and J 4 bases; bases outside gene matches: 4. CDR3 bases: TGTGCCAGTCGGACAGGATCCACTGAAGCTTTCTTT. This sequence encodes CASRTGSTEAFF.